Ten or more counts support the clone carrying this T cell receptor (beta chain). The germline gives CDR1 SQVTM, CDR2 ANQGSEA. The CDR3 consists of 11 residues. The V end was cut by 7 bases, the J end by 7 bases, with 13 bases between. Via MiXCR, TCRdb re-called the 5' RACE reads, giving one row per CDR3 protein. There are roughly 450,000 distinct CDR3 sequences in the sample; about 20% occur only once, and under 25% lies in the top ten. These data come from a study of T-cell memory formation after mild COVID-19. The TCR sequence derives from a man between 18 and 29 years old who had mild COVID-19 (a few samples of this study predate the infection). Cell type and time point are not known. The rearrangement uses TRBV29-1 and TRBJ1-2; no clear D. Sequencing input: PBMCs or a T cell subset sorted from them (not recorded which). CDR3 in DNA: TGCAGCGCCCTCTTGGGTGGTGGCTACACCTTC. It specifies CSALLGGGYTF.